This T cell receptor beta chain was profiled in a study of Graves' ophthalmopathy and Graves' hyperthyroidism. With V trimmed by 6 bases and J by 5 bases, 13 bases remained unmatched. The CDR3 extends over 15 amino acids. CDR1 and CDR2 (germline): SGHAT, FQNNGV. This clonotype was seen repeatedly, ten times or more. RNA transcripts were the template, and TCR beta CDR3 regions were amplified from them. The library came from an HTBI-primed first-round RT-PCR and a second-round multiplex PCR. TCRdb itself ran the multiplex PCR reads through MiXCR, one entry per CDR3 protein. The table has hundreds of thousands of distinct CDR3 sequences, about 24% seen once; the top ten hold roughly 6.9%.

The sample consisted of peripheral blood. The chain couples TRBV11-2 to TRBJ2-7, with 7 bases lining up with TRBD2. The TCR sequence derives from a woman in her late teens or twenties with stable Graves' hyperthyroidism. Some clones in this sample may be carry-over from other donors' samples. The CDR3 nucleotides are TGTGCCAGCAGAAAAGAGGCACTAGCGAGACACGAGCAGTACTTC. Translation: CASRKEALARHEQYF.